This T cell receptor (beta chain) was obtained from a study of T cell responses to AZD1222 COVID-19 vaccine (dated by TCRdb to the early 2020s). Some background on the complete study: AZD1222 recipients with second doses at about 4 weeks or about 12 weeks were pooled, because spike-specific TCR depth and breadth did not differ between schedules. TCR sequencing was performed for 230 to 250 trial participants, of whom some 200 were given two doses of AZD1222 and approximately 26 were given two doses of MenACWY control vaccine. Trial participants were enrolled by age into subgroups of 18-55, 56-69 and 70-plus years, and about 150, 27 and 61 TCR-sequenced participants, respectively, were included in these subgroups. The study at large found these results: In the small 56-69-year group, the increase in depth fell short of significance, most likely because of low power. Vaccine-associated CD4 TCRs spanned the whole spike protein, with dominant responses in regions 160-218 and 743-854. Conclusions about previously exposed vaccinees were limited because only five to seven AZD1222 recipients were SARS-CoV-2 seropositive at baseline. Spike-specific TCR breadth and depth rose significantly after two AZD1222 doses compared with day 0 and with MenACWY recipients. Because no samples from the day 14 peak response were available, repertoires could be characterized only after the peak T cell response. Reportedly, almost half of the unique spike-specific TCRs recognized epitopes lying outside the regions that are mutated in the B.1.351 and B.1.1.7 variants. Most participants were white British and females outnumbered males, and the authors suggested that clonal diversity may have been underestimated.

In the case of this clone: This clone's antigen is unknown. No much larger clone exists at a distance of one base, and base qualities are not known.

From a lookup of the germline V gene, CDR1 and CDR2 are KGHSH and LQKENI. A distance of 4 bases separates the germline ends of V and J, which lose 2 bases and 6 bases respectively. Spanning cysteine to phenylalanine, the CDR3 consists of 11 amino acids. Solely the CDR3 DNA is kept, with 33 bases framed from the first base. The CDR3 regions of human TCRbeta chains were analyzed by immunosequencing. Processing in the source paper ran as follows. TCRs in the repertoires were compared against a reference library of SARS-CoV-2-specific TCRs that had been generated with the MIRA antigen-specificity platform. Breadth meant the fraction of unique TCRs that were SARS-CoV-2-associated, whereas depth meant the fraction of total T cells that were SARS-CoV-2-associated. Using the MIRA data, every spike-specific TCR was mapped to the spike region that the TCR reacted to and assigned to either a CD4 or a CD8 class. Log10-transformed breadth and depth values were compared by one-way ANOVA with Sidak's multiple comparisons tests. This is the immuneACCESS table as TCRdb keeps it, with only in-frame sequences that have V and J called. A part of the clones is gone; compared with another copy, unresolved V genes explain less than half, and the rest is unexplained. V and J calls and clone size are as listed in that table; D and trimming were resolved from the DNA. This sample lists 67,000 or so clones; around 83% were detected once. Approximately 9.8% of the sample belongs to the ten largest clones.

The time point label corresponds to: baseline before first vaccination. Vaccinee samples were obtained from the UK trials COV001 and COV002, which included a single-blind randomized controlled phase 2/3 trial of AZD1222 (ChAdOx1 nCoV-19) in healthy adults. Trial participant PBMC samples were collected at day 0 and day 28 after the second dose for TCRbeta chain sequencing. The specimen was peripheral blood, collected on day 0 of AZD1222 vaccination. This sequence uses TRBV18 and TRBJ1-2, with an unclear D gene assignment. The clonotype was recovered from an adult in good health. This receptor has the CDR3 CASSPFHGYTF. In nucleotides, the sequence is TGTGCCAGCTCACCATTCCATGGCTACACCTTC.